This T cell receptor (beta chain) was found in a study of T cells in Graves' hyperthyroidism and ophthalmopathy. Study at large: Peripheral blood samples were taken at initial diagnosis, prior to any treatment. Study-level results: Most expanded thyroid clonotypes above 0.001 also appeared in blood.

This clonotype was detected many times. The antigen is not known. Criteria for exclusion of patients were uncontrolled infection, other autoimmune disease, pregnancy or lactation. PBMCs were obtained from over 8.5 ml fresh peripheral blood. Researchers amplified the TCR beta CDR3 regions from RNA transcripts. An initial round of RT-PCR targeting the TCR CDR3 relied on the HTBI primer set. TCRdb used MiXCR to reprocess the multiplex PCR reads, holding one entry per CDR3 protein. The sample lists 350,000 or so distinct CDR3 sequences; 18% were seen once. V was cut by 0 bases and J by 5 bases, with 10 bases left in between. This CDR3 has 13 residues. Germline V gene lookup returns CDR1 GTSNPN and CDR2 SVGIG (reference sequence).

This TCR derives from a woman in her thirties or forties with Graves' ophthalmopathy. The rearrangement links TRBV30 to TRBJ1-1; D possibly corresponds to TRBD1 (6 bases). Source material: blood. The CDR3 DNA reads as TGTGCCTGGAGTGTACAAAGGGGGACTGAAGCTTTCTTT. This translates into CAWSVQRGTEAFF. The whole variable domain, filled in from reference TRBV30 and TRBJ1-1, reads SQTIHQWPATLVQPVGSPLSLECTVEGTSNPNLYWYRQAAGRGLQLLFYSVGIGQISSEVPQNLSASRPQDRQFILSSKKLLLSDSGFYLCAWSVQRGTEAFFGQGTRLTVV.